This TCR beta chain emerged from a study of blood T cell repertoires in COVID-19. In the study's own analysis: Amplification of reference gene primers provided the estimated nucleated cell counts. Sequencing used immunoSEQ multiplex PCR; TCRdb keeps in-frame clones, though not all of them. V, J and clone size derive from that table, while D and trimming were established from the DNA sequence. Altogether around 160,000 clones are present, under 90% being singletons, with the ten largest covering around 35%. Germline values: CDR1 GTSNPN, CDR2 SVGIG (reference sequence). V shed 2 bases and J shed 6 bases, with 13 bases lying between them. There are 13 residues in the CDR3.

The J gene is TRBJ1-2, the V gene TRBV30, with TRBD1 as a possible D gene (5 bases). Sequencing was performed on peripheral blood. This TCR was recovered from a human donor in a cohort sampled during active COVID-19. The CDR3 is CAWSLPPGNGYTF. The CDR3 DNA reads as TGTGCCTGGAGTCTCCCCCCAGGGAATGGCTACACCTTC.